This paragraph reports one T cell receptor beta chain. The antigen is undetermined. Between the trimmed V and J ends, which lost 4 bases and 0 bases, there was a span of 7 bases. The CDR3 length is 12 residues. The germline CDR1 and CDR2 sequences are DFQATT and SNEGSKA (reference sequence). The data derive from a study of T cell repertoires in cytomegalovirus infection. At the level of the study: A matching HLA type, together with CMV infection, was signaled by public TCR beta signatures. Study-level points and caveats: Cumulative public TCR beta family frequency identified CMV carriers with the relevant HLA.

MiXCR was run by TCRdb on the reads, yielding one entry per CDR3 protein. Altogether a few hundred thousand distinct CDR3 sequences are present, about a sixth being singletons, with the ten largest covering about 10%. The rearrangement uses TRBV20-1 and TRBJ2-7, with D uncertain. The sequencing input was PBMCs. The source of this sequence is a human donor in good health (CMV status not recorded). Some clones in this sample may be carry-over from other donors' samples. The CDR3 DNA is TGCAGTGCTATGGTCAGCTCCTACGAGCAGTACTTC. Amino acids: CSAMVSSYEQYF.